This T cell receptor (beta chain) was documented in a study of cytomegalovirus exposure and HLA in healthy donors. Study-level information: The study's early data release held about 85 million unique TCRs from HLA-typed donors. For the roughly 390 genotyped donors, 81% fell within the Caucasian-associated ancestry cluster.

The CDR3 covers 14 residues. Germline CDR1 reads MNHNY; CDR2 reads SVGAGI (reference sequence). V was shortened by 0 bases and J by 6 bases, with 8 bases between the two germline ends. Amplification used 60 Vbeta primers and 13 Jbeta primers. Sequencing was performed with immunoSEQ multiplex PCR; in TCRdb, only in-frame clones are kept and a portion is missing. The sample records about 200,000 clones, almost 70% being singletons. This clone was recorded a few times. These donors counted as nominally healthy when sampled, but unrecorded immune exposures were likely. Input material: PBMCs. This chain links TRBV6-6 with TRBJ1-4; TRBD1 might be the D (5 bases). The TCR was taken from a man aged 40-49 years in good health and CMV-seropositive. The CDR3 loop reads CASSYSARDEKLFF. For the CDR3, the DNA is TGTGCCAGCAGTTACTCGGCCAGGGATGAAAAACTGTTTTTT.